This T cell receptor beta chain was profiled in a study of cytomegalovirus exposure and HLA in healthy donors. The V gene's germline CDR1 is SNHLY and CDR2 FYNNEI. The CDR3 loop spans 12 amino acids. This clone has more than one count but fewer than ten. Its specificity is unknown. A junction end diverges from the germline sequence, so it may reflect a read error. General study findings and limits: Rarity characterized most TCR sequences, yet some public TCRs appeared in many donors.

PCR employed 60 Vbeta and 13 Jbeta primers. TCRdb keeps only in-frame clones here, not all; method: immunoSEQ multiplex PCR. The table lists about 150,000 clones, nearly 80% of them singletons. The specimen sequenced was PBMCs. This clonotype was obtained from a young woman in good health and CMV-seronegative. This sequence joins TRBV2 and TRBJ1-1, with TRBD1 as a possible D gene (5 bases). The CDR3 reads CASRGEYTEAFF. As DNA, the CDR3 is TGTGCCAGCAGAGGGGAATACACAGAAGCTTTCTTT.